The next 5 T cell receptor beta chains were all read from a single sample in a study of shared clonotypes between healthy human individuals. The repertoire was sequenced with immunoSEQ multiplex PCR; TCRdb's copy has only in-frame clones and lacks some. Among some 470,000 clones listed, about 79% were seen once. The specimen sequenced was PBMCs. The receptor source for this set is a woman in her forties in good health. Some clones in this sample may be carry-over from other donors' samples.

This chain joins TRBV30 and TRBJ2-1; D call uncertain. This CDR3 spans 12 amino acids. Trimming took 0 bases from V and 4 from J, leaving 4 bases between them. The germline gives CDR1 GTSNPN, CDR2 SVGIG (reference sequence). CDR3 sequence reads: CAWSVSYNEQFF. In DNA form, the CDR3 reads TGTGCCTGGAGTGTGTCTTACAATGAGCAGTTCTTC.

This chain uses TRBV7-9 with TRBJ1-2; TRBD1 matches 7 bases. Germline V gene data show CDR1 as SEHNR and CDR2 as FQNEAQ (reference sequence). The CDR3 totals 14 residues. V was clipped by 6 bases and J by 4 bases; unmatched bases: 8. As DNA, the CDR3 is TGTGCCAGCAGTTCCGCAGGGGGTGGCTATGGCTACACCTTC. This encodes CASSSAGGGYGYTF. The entire variable domain, with the rest obtained from reference TRBV7-9 and TRBJ1-2, is as follows: DTGVSQNPRHKITKRGQNVTFRCDPISEHNRLYWYRQTLGQGPEFLTYFQNEAQLEKSRLLSDRFSAERPKGSFSTLEIQRTEQGDSAMYLCASSSAGGGYGYTFGSGTRLTVV.

CDR3 nucleotides: TGTGCCAGCAGCCCTCCGGGACAGACAGCTGGAAACACCATATATTTT. Protein product: CASSPPGQTAGNTIYF. This chain links TRBV7-9 with TRBJ1-3, with 7 bases aligning to TRBD1. Germline V gene lookup returns CDR1 SEHNR and CDR2 FQNEAQ (reference sequence). V shed 5 bases and J 2 bases; nucleotides not matched to a gene: 9. The CDR3 runs to 16 residues. Together with reference TRBV7-9 and TRBJ1-3, the CDR3 gives the full variable domain: DTGVSQNPRHKITKRGQNVTFRCDPISEHNRLYWYRQTLGQGPEFLTYFQNEAQLEKSRLLSDRFSAERPKGSFSTLEIQRTEQGDSAMYLCASSPPGQTAGNTIYFGEGSWLTVV.

Many counts were recorded for this clone. The chain is built from TRBV28 and TRBJ2-2; maybe TRBD1 (6 bases). V lost 6 bases to trimming and J lost 6 bases, with 14 bases between them. Germline CDR1 reads MDHEN; CDR2 reads SYDVKM. This CDR3 is built from 14 residues. The CDR3 spells CASRRPQGAGELFF. CDR3 coding DNA: TGTGCCAGCAGACGCCCACAGGGTGCCGGGGAGCTGTTTTTT.

The chain recombines TRBV7-9 with TRBJ2-7; 10 nucleotides agree with TRBD1. The CDR3 contains 14 residues. Germline V gene data show CDR1 as SEHNR and CDR2 as FQNEAQ (reference sequence). V was clipped by 8 bases and J by 3 bases; unmatched bases: 7. Here the CDR3 reads CASEWGTGDYEQYF. The CDR3 region has the DNA TGTGCCAGCGAGTGGGGGACAGGGGACTACGAGCAGTACTTC.